The rows below give T cell receptor beta chains drawn from one sample of a study of T cell responses to AZD1222 COVID-19 vaccine. TCRdb's table, derived via immunoSEQ multiplex PCR, lists solely in-frame clones and lacks some. The table shows fewer than 130,000 clones, with nearly 90% occurring only once. Sequences were derived from peripheral blood, sampled on day 0 of AZD1222 vaccination. The origin of the receptors is an adult in good health. Both conserved end residues are part of each CDR3. A D gene is named only where the DNA matches it firmly.

D gene: -; J gene: TRBJ1-1; CDR3 length: 12; V gene: TRBV30; CDR3 DNA: TGTGCCTGGAGTGTACGCCCGGGTGAAGCTTTCTTT; CDR3 protein: CAWSVRPGEAFF
D gene: -; J gene: TRBJ2-6; CDR3 length: 16; V gene: TRBV18; CDR3 DNA: TGTGCCAGCTCACCCCAGGGGTGGTCTGGGGCCAACGTCCTGACTTTC; CDR3 protein: CASSPQGWSGANVLTF
D gene: -; J gene: TRBJ1-2; CDR3 length: 15; V gene: TRBV5-1; CDR3 DNA: TGCGCCAGCATCCCCAATGCAGGGTCTAACTATGGCTACACCTTC; CDR3 protein: CASIPNAGSNYGYTF
D gene: TRBD1; J gene: TRBJ1-3; CDR3 length: 14; V gene: TRBV7-9; CDR3 DNA: TGTGCCAGCAGCTCTGGGACAGCTGGAAACACCATATATTTT; CDR3 protein: CASSSGTAGNTIYF
D gene: TRBD2; J gene: TRBJ2-3; CDR3 length: 18; V gene: TRBV5-1; CDR3 DNA: TGCGCCAGCAGCTTGACCACCCTAGCGGGGAGCGACACAGATACGCAGTATTTT; CDR3 protein: CASSLTTLAGSDTDTQYF
D gene: -; J gene: TRBJ2-5; CDR3 length: 14; V gene: TRBV6-1; CDR3 DNA: TGTGCCAGCAGTCCCCAGGGGATATGGGAGACCCAGTACTTC; CDR3 protein: CASSPQGIWETQYF
D gene: -; J gene: TRBJ1-3; CDR3 length: 14; V gene: TRBV7-2; CDR3 DNA: TGTGCCAGCATTGGAGGAGGGACCGGGCACACCATATATTTT; CDR3 protein: CASIGGGTGHTIYF
D gene: TRBD1; J gene: TRBJ2-2; CDR3 length: 16; V gene: TRBV24-1; CDR3 DNA: TGTGCCACCAGTGATCCGGGACAGGGGAAAACCGGGGAGCTGTTTTTT; CDR3 protein: CATSDPGQGKTGELFF
D gene: -; J gene: TRBJ2-7; CDR3 length: 12; V gene: TRBV12-3/TRBV12-4; CDR3 DNA: TGTGCCAGCAGTTTAGGGCGATACGAGCAGTACTTC; CDR3 protein: CASSLGRYEQYF
D gene: -; J gene: TRBJ1-1; CDR3 length: 12; V gene: TRBV15; CDR3 DNA: TGTGCCACCAGCAGGGGTGGGGGGCAAGCTTTCTTT; CDR3 protein: CATSRGGGQAFF
D gene: -; J gene: TRBJ1-2; CDR3 length: 15; V gene: TRBV4-1; CDR3 DNA: TGCGCCAGCAGCCCCGTAGGGTCAGGGGTCTATGGCTACACCTTC; CDR3 protein: CASSPVGSGVYGYTF
D gene: -; J gene: TRBJ2-1; CDR3 length: 15; V gene: TRBV19; CDR3 DNA: TGTGCCAGTAGTATCGGCTCCGAGGCGGCTAATGAGCAGTTCTTC; CDR3 protein: CASSIGSEAANEQFF